Listed here are 17 T cell receptor beta chains from one sample, sequenced in a study of shared clonotypes between healthy human individuals. The protocol was immunoSEQ multiplex PCR, while the TCRdb copy is restricted to in-frame clones and leaves out a portion. This table has around 500,000 clones, 76% appearing once. The sequenced sample was PBMCs. The receptors here all came from a woman in her thirties or forties in good health. Some clones in this sample may be carry-over from other donors' samples.

The V call is TRBV19, the J call TRBJ2-3; TRBD2 might be the D (5 bases). CDR1 is LNHDA, CDR2 SQIVND, per germline (reference sequence). The CDR3 loop spans 13 amino acids. Trimming took off 5 bases at V and 5 bases at J, with 11 bases between the two ends. Written as DNA, the CDR3 is TGTGCCAGTAGTCCACGGACTCGAGATACGCAGTATTTT. It encodes CASSPRTRDTQYF.

In regard to this clone: A read error is possible here, since a much larger clone lies one base away. The chain links TRBV7-9 to TRBJ2-2; 9 bases are a match to TRBD2. Germline V gene lookup returns CDR1 SEHNR and CDR2 FQNEAQ (reference sequence). V trimming: 5 bases; J trimming: 1 base; junction bases outside the gene matches: 2. This CDR3 is 15 amino acids long. The CDR3 DNA reads TGTGCCAGCAGCGTGACTAGCGGGAACACCGGGGAGCTGTTTTTT. It yields the protein CASSVTSGNTGELFF.

The chain links TRBV5-6 to TRBJ1-1; unclear D gene. The ends were cut back, 0 bases at V and 6 bases at J, with 12 bases in the middle. Germline V gene data show CDR1 as SGHDT and CDR2 as YYEEEE. The CDR3 runs to 14 residues. The CDR3 loop reads CASSLVQEGAEAFF. The CDR3 bases are TGTGCCAGCAGCTTGGTCCAGGAGGGCGCTGAAGCTTTCTTT.

The genes are TRBV18 and TRBJ2-7; TRBD2 agrees at 9 bases. Germline CDR1 KGHSH, CDR2 LQKENI. V dropped 3 bases and J dropped 5; count of bases not matched to a gene: 5. CDR3 length equals 14 residues. The CDR3 sequence: CASSPGLASDEQYF. The CDR3 DNA reads TGTGCCAGCTCACCCGGACTAGCGAGCGACGAGCAGTACTTC.

This clone was recorded only once. The rearrangement joins TRBV28 to TRBJ2-1, with 9 positions matching TRBD2. Losses at the gene ends were 1 base for V and 7 bases for J; bases not matched to a gene: 8. The CDR3 has 16 residues. The germline gives CDR1 MDHEN, CDR2 SYDVKM. CDR3 in amino acids: CASSLYSGGGSNEQFF. CDR3 nucleotides: TGTGCCAGCAGTTTATATAGCGGGGGAGGGTCAAATGAGCAGTTCTTC.

The gene calls are TRBV11-2 and TRBJ2-5; 8 bases align to TRBD2. Germline V gene lookup returns CDR1 SGHAT and CDR2 FQNNGV. The CDR3 contains 16 residues. The J segment lost 2 bases and the V segment lost 6 bases, leaving 11 bases of the junction unmatched. The CDR3 loop is CASSDWRGARQETQYF. The CDR3, as DNA: TGTGCCAGCAGTGATTGGCGGGGGGCGAGGCAAGAGACCCAGTACTTC. The full variable domain, completed using reference TRBV11-2 and TRBJ2-5, is EAGVAQSPRYKIIEKRQSVAFWCNPISGHATLYWYQQILGQGPKLLIQFQNNGVVDDSQLPKDRFSAERLKGVDSTLKIQPAKLEDSAVYLCASSDWRGARQETQYFGPGTRLLVL.

On this clone: At one of its ends the junction is not consistent with the germline gene, which may arise from a read error. The rearrangement uses TRBV4-2 and TRBJ2-7; D may be TRBD1 or TRBD2 (7 bases each). CDR1 and CDR2 (germline): LGHNA, YNFKEQ. This CDR3 contains 16 residues. CDR3 in DNA: TGTGCCAGCAGCCGATCGCAGGGGGAGGGCCAATACGAGCAGTACTTT. Translating it yields CASSRSQGEGQYEQYF.

J is TRBJ2-3 and V is TRBV30; weak D call: TRBD2 (6 bases). Germline V gene data show CDR1 as GTSNPN and CDR2 as SVGIG (reference sequence). CDR3 size: 14 residues. Trimming cost V 4 bases and J 0 bases, with 11 bases left between them. The CDR3 sequence is CAWTSGVSTDTQYF. Here the CDR3 DNA reads TGTGCCTGGACCTCGGGAGTGAGCACAGATACGCAGTATTTT.

This clone has just a few counts. At one end, the junction sequence differs from germline, possibly due to a read error. The sample carries other DNA sequences with the same CDR3. The chain uses TRBV27 and TRBJ1-2, with D perhaps TRBD1 (5 bases). The CDR3 length is 15 residues. Germline V lookup: CDR1 MNHEY, CDR2 SMNVEV (reference sequence). CDR3 coding DNA: TGTGCCAGCAGTCTATCCGTGCAGGGTCACTATGGCTACACCTTC. It translates to CASSLSVQGHYGYTF.

This rearrangement joins TRBV6-4 to TRBJ2-2; 7 bases fit TRBD2. CDR3 length equals 15 residues. J lost 2 bases, V lost 3 bases, and 3 bases had no gene match. CDR1 is MRHNA, CDR2 SNTAGT, per germline. CDR3 nucleotides: TGTGCCAGCAGTGAAGCGGGACCTAACACCGGGGAGCTGTTTTTT. Its protein product is CASSEAGPNTGELFF.

About this clone: Other DNA sequences within the sample encode an identical CDR3. This sequence joins TRBV28 and TRBJ1-4; TRBD1 might be the D (5 bases). CDR1 and CDR2 (germline): MDHEN, SYDVKM. V dropped 4 bases and J dropped 9 bases, with 12 bases sitting between them. CDR3 length equals 13 residues. This CDR3 is CASSSPDRKKLFF. The DNA of the CDR3 is TGTGCCAGCAGTTCACCTGACAGAAAAAAACTGTTTTTT.

This clone appeared a single time. The rearrangement uses TRBV6-6 and TRBJ2-6; possible D gene TRBD1, 5 bases. The germline gives CDR1 MNHNY, CDR2 SVGAGI (reference sequence). The CDR3 consists of 14 residues. The ends were cut back, 6 bases at V and 2 bases at J, with 8 bases in the middle. The CDR3 reads CASRTQAGANVLTF. In DNA form, the CDR3 reads TGTGCCAGCAGAACACAGGCTGGGGCCAACGTCCTGACTTTC.

The rearrangement uses TRBV18 and TRBJ2-1; 13 bases line up with TRBD2. The junction had 16 bases not matched to a gene; V was cut back by 5 bases and J by 0 bases. Per the germline V gene, CDR1 is KGHSH and CDR2 is LQKENI. The CDR3 contains 21 residues. The CDR3 reads CASSFPLTSGRPWSSYNEQFF. The CDR3 nucleotides read TGTGCCAGCTCATTTCCCTTGACTAGCGGGAGGCCATGGAGCTCCTACAATGAGCAGTTCTTC.

The chain employs TRBV7-2 and TRBJ2-3, with 12 bases aligning to TRBD2. Germline assignment: CDR1 SGHTA and CDR2 FQGNSA. Trimming cost V 5 bases and J 4 bases; bases outside gene matches: 4. The length of the CDR3 is 15 residues. DNA of the CDR3: TGTGCCAGCAGCCAACTAGCGGGAGGTGCAGATACGCAGTATTTT. This gives the protein CASSQLAGGADTQYF.

The V and J genes are TRBV5-4 and TRBJ2-7; 8 nucleotides line up with TRBD1. Germline V gene sequence: CDR1 SGHNT, CDR2 YYREEE (reference sequence). V lost 3 bases, J lost 4 bases, and 9 bases stayed unmatched. The CDR3 consists of 15 residues. CDR3 loop: CASSSTDRGGYEQYF. The CDR3 DNA sequence: TGTGCCAGCAGCTCCACCGACAGGGGTGGGTACGAGCAGTACTTC.

This clone has a count of ten or more. V usage is TRBV7-2 and J usage is TRBJ2-3; D not certain. Germline V gene sequence: CDR1 SGHTA, CDR2 FQGNSA. There are 13 residues in the CDR3. The germline V and J ends were trimmed by 1 base and 2 bases, with 4 bases remaining between them. The CDR3 DNA is TGTGCCAGCAGCTTAGTGAACACAGATACGCAGTATTTT. Encoded protein: CASSLVNTDTQYF. Based on the CDR3 plus reference TRBV7-2 and TRBJ2-3, the full variable domain is GAGVSQSPSNKVTEKGKDVELRCDPISGHTALYWYRQSLGQGLEFLIYFQGNSAPDKSGLPSDRFSAERTGGSVSTLTIQRTQQEDSAVYLCASSLVNTDTQYFGPGTRLTVL.

The chain uses TRBV9 and TRBJ2-2; possible D gene TRBD2, 5 bases. The CDR3 length is 14 residues. Germline V CDR1 and CDR2: SGDLS, YYNGEE. V shed 0 bases and J shed 3 bases, with 6 bases lying between them. The CDR3 loop reads CASSVGGDTGELFF. CDR3 bases: TGTGCCAGCAGCGTAGGGGGAGACACCGGGGAGCTGTTTTTT.